The 14 T cell receptor beta chains listed next were all sequenced from one sample in a study of early T cells in non-severe SARS-CoV-2 infection. TCRdb re-called the 5' RACE reads with MiXCR, one entry per CDR3 protein. The top ten clones hold over 6% of a sample with 87,000 or so distinct CDR3 sequences, 10% to 15% of them seen once. The sequenced sample consisted of whole blood. The receptors stem from an adult who was a healthcare worker with PCR-confirmed SARS-CoV-2 infection or an uninfected control (not recorded which).

This clonotype was observed a few times. The chain uses TRBV6-5 and TRBJ1-1; D is perhaps TRBD1 (5 bases). The CDR3 is made up of 12 amino acids. V was shortened by 0 bases and J by 12 bases, with 11 bases between the two germline ends. Looked up from germline, CDR1 is MNHEY and CDR2 is SVGAGI. The CDR3 here is CASSYSAGKTFF. CDR3 nucleotides: TGTGCCAGCAGTTACTCAGCAGGGAAAACTTTCTTT.

Here the CDR3 reads CASSLGLVSTDTQYF. CDR3 DNA sequence: TGTGCCAGCTCTCTAGGACTAGTCAGCACAGATACGCAGTATTTT. The V and J genes are TRBV18 and TRBJ2-3; 7 bases agree with TRBD2. This CDR3 region has 15 residues. The germline CDR1 and CDR2 sequences are KGHSH and LQKENI. Trimming cost V 6 bases and J 0 bases; bases outside gene matches: 6. Full variable domain (remainder filled in from reference TRBV18 and TRBJ2-3): NAGVMQNPRHLVRRRGQEARLRCSPMKGHSHVYWYRQLPEEGLKFMVYLQKENIIDESGMPKERFSAEFPKEGPSILRIQQVVRGDSAAYFCASSLGLVSTDTQYFGPGTRLTVL.

This clonotype was seen a few times. This chain joins TRBV5-5 and TRBJ1-6; D gene ambiguous. The germline gives CDR1 SGHKS, CDR2 YYEKEE (reference sequence). Deletions cut 4 bases from V and 7 bases from J, with 15 bases between. The length of the CDR3 is 15 residues. The CDR3 DNA reads TGTGCCAGCAGCGCTTTGTCCGGGCAAAATTCACCCCTCCACTTT. This gives the protein CASSALSGQNSPLHF.

This clonotype was recorded a few times. CDR3: CASSLADSHNSPLHF. The CDR3 nucleotides read TGTGCCAGCAGCCTCGCGGACAGCCATAATTCACCCCTCCACTTT. This chain uses TRBV5-5 with TRBJ1-6; a weak D match, TRBD1 (6 bases). CDR3 length: 15 amino acids. Germline-derived CDR1 and CDR2 are SGHKS and YYEKEE (reference sequence). Trimming removed 4 bases from V and 5 bases from J, with 13 bases in between.

This clonotype came up a few times. The chain joins TRBV29-1 to TRBJ1-4; a possible D gene is TRBD1 (5 bases). Trimming removed 5 bases from V and 6 bases from J, with 19 bases in between. CDR1 and CDR2 from the germline V gene are SQVTM and ANQGSEA. This CDR3 has 15 residues. The CDR3 region is CSVRLGTGNDEKLFF. Here the CDR3 DNA reads TGCAGCGTTCGATTGGGGACTGGAAATGATGAAAAACTGTTTTTT.

This clonotype has a handful of counts. The gene calls are TRBV7-2 and TRBJ2-1; no reliable D call. The germline gives CDR1 SGHTA, CDR2 FQGNSA. V was trimmed by 5 bases and J by 8 bases, leaving 22 bases between them. CDR3 length equals 16 residues. CDR3 residues: CASSHLFRLGNDEQFF. CDR3 coding DNA: TGTGCCAGCAGCCACCTCTTCAGACTGGGAAACGATGAGCAGTTCTTC. Variable domain in full (rest from reference TRBV7-2 and TRBJ2-1): GAGVSQSPSNKVTEKGKDVELRCDPISGHTALYWYRQSLGQGLEFLIYFQGNSAPDKSGLPSDRFSAERTGGSVSTLTIQRTQQEDSAVYLCASSHLFRLGNDEQFFGPGTRLTVL.

At least ten counts were recorded for this clonotype. V gene TRBV20-1 combines with J gene TRBJ2-6; TRBD2 aligns across 7 bases. The CDR3 consists of 16 residues. Per germline, CDR1 DFQATT and CDR2 SNEGSKA (reference sequence). Losses at the gene ends were 3 bases for V and 2 bases for J; bases not matched to a gene: 7. The CDR3 is CSASVAGETGANVLTF. In DNA form, the CDR3 reads TGCAGTGCTAGCGTGGCGGGAGAGACTGGGGCCAACGTCCTGACTTTC.

The chain links TRBV4-1 to TRBJ2-7; 7 nucleotides align to TRBD2. Germline V gene data show CDR1 as MGHRA and CDR2 as YSYEKL. The CDR3 extends over 15 amino acids. The V and J ends lost 2 bases and 6 bases, in that order; junction bases with no gene match: 10. The CDR3 region has the DNA TGCGCCAGCAGCCAACCCGGACGGGAGGTGGGCGAGCAGTACTTC. Residues: CASSQPGREVGEQYF.

This clonotype was detected many times. J is TRBJ2-7 and V is TRBV4-1, with unresolved D. Germline CDR1 reads MGHRA; CDR2 reads YSYEKL. V lost 0 bases and J 5 bases, leaving 17 bases between the germline ends. The CDR3 has 16 residues. CDR3 DNA: TGCGCCAGCAGCCAAGACGACCTCTACCTTCCAAACGAGCAGTACTTC. This encodes CASSQDDLYLPNEQYF.

V is TRBV7-9 and J is TRBJ2-1, with D possibly matching TRBD2 (6 bases). Germline CDR1 SEHNR, CDR2 FQNEAQ (reference sequence). Deletions cut 4 bases from V and 16 bases from J, with 14 bases between. This CDR3 has 11 amino acids. The CDR3, as DNA: TGTGCCAGCAGCTCAAGACTAGACCCTTTCTTC. This gives the protein CASSSRLDPFF.

The CDR3, as DNA: TGCGCCAGCGTAAGGGCGGGGACTGAAGCTTTCTTT. Encoded protein: CASVRAGTEAFF. The chain recombines TRBV4-1 with TRBJ1-1; D is unclear. Trimming pared 8 bases from V and 5 bases from J, leaving 12 bases between. This CDR3 is built from 12 residues. Germline lookup yields CDR1 MGHRA and CDR2 YSYEKL.

There are many counts of this clonotype. V is TRBV5-5 and J is TRBJ2-7; D is undetermined. The V end lost 2 bases, the J end lost 7 bases, and 16 bases lay between the germline ends. The CDR3 contains 14 residues. Germline CDR1 reads SGHKS; CDR2 reads YYEKEE (reference sequence). The CDR3 nucleotides are TGTGCCAGCAGCTTACATAATGTGGTAGTGGAGCAGTACTTC. Protein product: CASSLHNVVVEQYF.

V is TRBV15 and J is TRBJ2-7; 10 nucleotides agree with TRBD2. Germline V gene sequence: CDR1 LNHNV, CDR2 YYDKDF (reference sequence). V shed 0 bases, J shed 3 bases, and the junction held 5 bases outside the gene matches. The CDR3 runs 16 residues. In nucleotides, the CDR3 is TGTGCCACCAGCAGAGATAGGACTAGCGGACTCTACGAGCAGTACTTC. Translating it yields CATSRDRTSGLYEQYF.

The V and J genes are TRBV5-6 and TRBJ2-5; possibly TRBD1 or TRBD2 for D (5 bases each). The CDR3 is made up of 13 amino acids. Between the trimmed V and J ends, which lost 6 bases and 4 bases, there was a span of 13 bases. The germline V gene has CDR1 SGHDT and CDR2 YYEEEE. The DNA of the CDR3 is TGTGCCAGCACCCCGGGACCATCAGAGACCCAGTACTTC. Translating it yields CASTPGPSETQYF.